The text below deals with one TCR beta chain. This receptor's antigen is unknown. Base quality data are lacking; no much larger clone is found one base away. V is reduced by 6 bases and J by 3 bases, leaving a spacing of 15 bases between them. Its CDR3 holds 14 amino acids, cysteine through phenylalanine. The sequence is cut down to CDR3 DNA, 42 bases in frame from base 1. CDR1 is given as MNHEY and CDR2 as SVGEGT, both from the germline V gene. TCRbeta CDR3 regions were amplified from genomic DNA using the immunoSEQ Assay, a bias-controlled multiplex PCR. In the original analysis: Within the assay, amplification of reference gene primers was used to estimate how many nucleated cells each sample contained. Sequence reads were collapsed and filtered to measure the absolute abundance of every unique TCRbeta CDR3 rearrangement. For each sample, productive Simpson clonality was calculated by taking the square root of Simpson's diversity index across productive rearrangements. TCRdb took this table from immuneACCESS and kept in-frame rearrangements with V and J called. Such tables lack part of the clones; where checked against another copy, unresolved V genes explain under half of the gap, and the rest is unexplained. V and J calls and clone size follow that table, whereas D and trimming were derived from the DNA. In this sample the table shows roughly 150,000 clones, more than 75% of which occur a single time. Jointly, the top ten make up more than 2% of the sample.

This sample was taken from a study of blood T cell repertoires in COVID-19 (dated by TCRdb to the early 2020s). General notes on the study: Samples from collaborators originated in the United States, Italy and Spain and spanned both the acute and convalescent phases of COVID-19. Where available, HLA class I and class II types were taken from metadata supplied by the sample provider and were not determined by assay-based typing. Deeply sampled blood TCRbeta repertoires from subjects exposed to, actively infected with, or recovered from COVID-19 were included in the dataset. A freely available public database, intended as a resource for researchers studying the immune response to SARS-CoV-2, is where the repertoires were released. The material from the prospective study consisted of cDNA or gDNA derived from T cells, B-cell-depleted T cells, or PBMCs. Samples came from the ongoing ImmuneRACE study (first 160 participants) plus 1,254 subjects from 6 global collaborators. Nearly every sample came with metadata listing a de-identified subject ID, COVID-19 status, age in years and sex.

Another Seattle source contributed samples from volunteer blood donors who had recovered from COVID-19. The collaborating institutions used their own protocols to collect whole blood in K2EDTA tubes. For TCRbeta analysis, collaborators shipped samples as frozen whole blood, isolated PBMCs, or DNA extracted from either of those sample types. What the work shows at the level of the full study, not this receptor alone: The amount of clinical and demographic metadata varied by source and participant and was provided uncurated.

The clonotype comes from a man aged 45-65 years who had recovered from COVID-19. The rearrangement combines TRBV6-2 or TRBV6-3 with TRBJ2-7; 5 matching bases give a weak D call of TRBD2. The sequenced sample consisted of peripheral blood. The sequenced DNA: TGTGCCAGCAGCACCGGGGTACCCTACTACGAGCAGTACTTC. This translates into CASSTGVPYYEQYF.